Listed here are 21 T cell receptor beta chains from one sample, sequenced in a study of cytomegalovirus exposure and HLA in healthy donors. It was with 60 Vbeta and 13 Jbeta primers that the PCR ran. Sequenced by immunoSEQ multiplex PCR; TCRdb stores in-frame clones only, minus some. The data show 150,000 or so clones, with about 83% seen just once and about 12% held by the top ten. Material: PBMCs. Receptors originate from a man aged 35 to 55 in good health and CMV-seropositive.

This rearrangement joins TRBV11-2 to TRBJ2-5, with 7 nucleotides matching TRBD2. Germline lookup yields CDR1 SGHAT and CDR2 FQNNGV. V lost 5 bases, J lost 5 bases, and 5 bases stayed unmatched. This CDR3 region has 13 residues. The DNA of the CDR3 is TGTGCCAGCAGCCCCGGGAGGTCTGAGACCCAGTACTTC. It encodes CASSPGRSETQYF.

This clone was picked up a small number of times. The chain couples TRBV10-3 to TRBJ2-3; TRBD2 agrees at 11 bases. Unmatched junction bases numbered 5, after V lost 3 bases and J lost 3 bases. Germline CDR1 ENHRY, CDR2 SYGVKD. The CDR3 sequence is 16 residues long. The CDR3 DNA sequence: TGTGCCATCAGTGAACTAGCGGGAGTTGCGACAGATACGCAGTATTTT. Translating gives CAISELAGVATDTQYF.

Here the CDR3 reads CASKTGYGYTF. The DNA of the CDR3 is TGTGCCAGCAAGACAGGCTATGGCTACACCTTC. The chain uses TRBV6-5 and TRBJ1-2; D may be TRBD1 (6 bases). The CDR3 extends over 11 amino acids. V was clipped by 7 bases and J by 4 bases, with 7 bases between them. Germline CDR1 MNHEY, CDR2 SVGAGI.

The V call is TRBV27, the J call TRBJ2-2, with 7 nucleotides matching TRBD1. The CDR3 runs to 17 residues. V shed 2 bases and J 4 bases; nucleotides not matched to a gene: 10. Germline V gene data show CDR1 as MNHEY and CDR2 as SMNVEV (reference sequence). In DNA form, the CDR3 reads TGTGCCAGCAGTTTAGAGTTTCTGAGGGGGCCCACCGGGGAGCTGTTTTTT. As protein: CASSLEFLRGPTGELFF.

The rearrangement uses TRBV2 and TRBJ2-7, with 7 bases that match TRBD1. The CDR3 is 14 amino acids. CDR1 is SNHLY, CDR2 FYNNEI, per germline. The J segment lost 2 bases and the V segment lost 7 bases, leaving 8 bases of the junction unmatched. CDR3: CASTPGQPTYEQYF. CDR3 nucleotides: TGTGCCAGCACCCCGGGACAGCCGACCTACGAGCAGTACTTC.

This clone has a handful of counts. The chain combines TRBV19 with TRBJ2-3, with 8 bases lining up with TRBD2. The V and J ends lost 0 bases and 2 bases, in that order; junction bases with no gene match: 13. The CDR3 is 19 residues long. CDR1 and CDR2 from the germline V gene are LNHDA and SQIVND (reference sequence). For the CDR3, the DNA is TGTGCCAGTAGTATAGATCCTACCGGGACTAGAGACAACACAGATACGCAGTATTTT. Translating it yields CASSIDPTGTRDNTDTQYF.

The CDR3 sequence: CAWSPGGLAEAFF. The CDR3 coding sequence is TGTGCCTGGAGCCCCGGTGGGCTGGCTGAAGCTTTCTTT. This rearrangement joins TRBV30 to TRBJ1-1; D ambiguous. The germline gives CDR1 GTSNPN, CDR2 SVGIG (reference sequence). The V end was cut by 3 bases, the J end by 6 bases, with 14 bases between. The CDR3 has 13 amino acids.

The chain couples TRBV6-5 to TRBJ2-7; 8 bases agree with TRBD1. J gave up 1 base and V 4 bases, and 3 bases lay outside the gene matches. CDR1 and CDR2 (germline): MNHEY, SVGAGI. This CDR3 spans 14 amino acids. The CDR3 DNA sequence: TGTGCCAGCAGTTGGGACAGGAAATCCTACGAGCAGTACTTC. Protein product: CASSWDRKSYEQYF.

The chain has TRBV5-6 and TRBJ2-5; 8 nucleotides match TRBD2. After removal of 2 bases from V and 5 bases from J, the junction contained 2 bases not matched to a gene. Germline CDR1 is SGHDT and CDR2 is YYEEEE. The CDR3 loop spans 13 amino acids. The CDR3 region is CASSFPSGETQYF. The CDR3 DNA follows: TGTGCCAGCAGCTTCCCTAGCGGGGAGACCCAGTACTTC.

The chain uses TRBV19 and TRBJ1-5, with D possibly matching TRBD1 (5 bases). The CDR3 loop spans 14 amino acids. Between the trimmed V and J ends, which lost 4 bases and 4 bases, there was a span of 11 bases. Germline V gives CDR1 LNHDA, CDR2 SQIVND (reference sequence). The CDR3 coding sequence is TGTGCCAGTAGTACCCCCAGGGTTAATCAGCCCCAGCATTTT. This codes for CASSTPRVNQPQHF.

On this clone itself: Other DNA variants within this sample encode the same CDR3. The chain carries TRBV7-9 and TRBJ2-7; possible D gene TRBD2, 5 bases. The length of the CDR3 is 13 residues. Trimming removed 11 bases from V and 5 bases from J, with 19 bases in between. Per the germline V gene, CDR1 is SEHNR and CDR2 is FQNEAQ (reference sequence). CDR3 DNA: TGTGCCGTTGAAGGAGGAAACGGTGACGAGCAGTACTTC. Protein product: CAVEGGNGDEQYF. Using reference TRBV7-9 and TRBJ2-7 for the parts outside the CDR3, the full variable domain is DTGVSQNPRHKITKRGQNVTFRCDPISEHNRLYWYRQTLGQGPEFLTYFQNEAQLEKSRLLSDRFSAERPKGSFSTLEIQRTEQGDSAMYLCAVEGGNGDEQYFGPGTRLTVT.

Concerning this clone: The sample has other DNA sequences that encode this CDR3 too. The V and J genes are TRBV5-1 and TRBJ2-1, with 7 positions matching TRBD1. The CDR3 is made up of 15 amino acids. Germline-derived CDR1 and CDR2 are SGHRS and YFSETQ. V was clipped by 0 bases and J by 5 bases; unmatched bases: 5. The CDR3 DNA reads TGCGCCAGCAGCTTGGGAGGCAGGGGGAACAATGAGCAGTTCTTC. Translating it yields CASSLGGRGNNEQFF.

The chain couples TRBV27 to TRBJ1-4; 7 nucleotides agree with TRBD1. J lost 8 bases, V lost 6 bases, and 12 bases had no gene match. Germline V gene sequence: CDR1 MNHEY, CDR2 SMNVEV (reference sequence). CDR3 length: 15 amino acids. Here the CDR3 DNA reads TGTGCCAGCAGGAGCACAAGGGGGCCGGTAGAAAAACTGTTTTTT. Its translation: CASRSTRGPVEKLFF.

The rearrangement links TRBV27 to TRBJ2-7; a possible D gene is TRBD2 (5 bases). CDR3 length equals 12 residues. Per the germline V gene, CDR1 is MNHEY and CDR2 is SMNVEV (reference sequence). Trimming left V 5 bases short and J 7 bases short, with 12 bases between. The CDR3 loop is CASSRDTGEQYF. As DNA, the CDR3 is TGTGCCAGCAGTAGAGATACGGGGGAGCAGTACTTC.

The CDR3: CASSGTGGRETQYF. CDR3 nucleotides: TGTGCCAGCAGTGGGACAGGGGGCCGGGAGACCCAGTACTTC. The chain combines TRBV19 with TRBJ2-5; TRBD1 matches 12 bases. This CDR3 contains 14 residues. Looked up from germline, CDR1 is LNHDA and CDR2 is SQIVND (reference sequence). The V gene end was trimmed by 9 bases and the J gene end by 5 bases; junction bases not matched to a gene: 7.

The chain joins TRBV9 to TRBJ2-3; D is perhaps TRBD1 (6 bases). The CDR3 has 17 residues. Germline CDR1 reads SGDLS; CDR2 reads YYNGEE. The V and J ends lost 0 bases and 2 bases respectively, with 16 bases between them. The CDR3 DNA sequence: TGTGCCAGCAGCGTAGCTGGGGGACACATCCTCACAGATACGCAGTATTTT. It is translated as CASSVAGGHILTDTQYF. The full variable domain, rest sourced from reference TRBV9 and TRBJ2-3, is DSGVTQTPKHLITATGQRVTLRCSPRSGDLSVYWYQQSLDQGLQFLIQYYNGEERAKGNILERFSAQQFPDLHSELNLSSLELGDSALYFCASSVAGGHILTDTQYFGPGTRLTVL.

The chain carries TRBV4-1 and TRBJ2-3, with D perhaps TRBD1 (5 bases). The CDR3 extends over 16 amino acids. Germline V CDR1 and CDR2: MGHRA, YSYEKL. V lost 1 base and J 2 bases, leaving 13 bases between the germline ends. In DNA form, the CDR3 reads TGCGCCAGCAGCCAAGGGGCAGGGCCTCTCACAGATACGCAGTATTTT. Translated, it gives CASSQGAGPLTDTQYF.

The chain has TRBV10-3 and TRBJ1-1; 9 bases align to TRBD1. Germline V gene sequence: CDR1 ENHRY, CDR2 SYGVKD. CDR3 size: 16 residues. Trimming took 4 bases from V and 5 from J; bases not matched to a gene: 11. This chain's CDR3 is CAISAFRDRELTEAFF. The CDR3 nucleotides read TGTGCCATCAGTGCATTCCGGGACAGGGAATTAACTGAAGCTTTCTTT.

CDR3 sequence (DNA): TGTGCCAGCAGCCAAAGAGTCGGTTGGAACTATGGCTACACCTTC. Amino acid sequence: CASSQRVGWNYGYTF. The V call is TRBV14, the J call TRBJ1-2; D is ambiguous. This CDR3 is built from 15 residues. Germline-derived CDR1 and CDR2 are SGHDN and FVKESK. V dropped 2 bases and J dropped 2 bases, with 12 bases sitting between them.

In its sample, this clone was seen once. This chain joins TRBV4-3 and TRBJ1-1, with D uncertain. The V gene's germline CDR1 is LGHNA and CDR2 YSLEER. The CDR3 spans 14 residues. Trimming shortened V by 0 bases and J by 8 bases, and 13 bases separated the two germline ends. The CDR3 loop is CASSQERANPEAFF. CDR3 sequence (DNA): TGCGCCAGCAGCCAAGAGCGGGCCAACCCCGAAGCTTTCTTT.

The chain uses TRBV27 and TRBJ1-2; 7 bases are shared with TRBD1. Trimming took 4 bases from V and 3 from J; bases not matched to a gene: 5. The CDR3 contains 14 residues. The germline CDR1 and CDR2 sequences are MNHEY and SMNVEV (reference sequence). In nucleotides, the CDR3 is TGTGCCAGCAGTTACAGGGGTAGGGACTATGGCTACACCTTC. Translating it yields CASSYRGRDYGYTF.